This T cell receptor beta chain was captured by sequencing in a study of PD-1 blockade in classical Hodgkin lymphoma. Study-level points and caveats: Complete responders had baseline diversity similar to newly diagnosed patients. The CD4+ diversity rise by C4D1 was clearest in complete responders. Before treatment, TCR diversity in newly diagnosed patients was reportedly lower than in healthy donors. Those patients who began receiving nivolumab less than 1 year after ASCT had lower diversity, and they were excluded.

This table comes from immunoSEQ multiplex PCR, and its TCRdb copy is limited to in-frame clones, with some not included. The data hold about 98,000 clones, with roughly 92% observed a single time. About this clone itself: The antigen is not known.

Brentuximab vedotin exposure varied among the patients, all of whom had relapsed after autologous stem cell transplantation. The CDR3 is made up of 14 amino acids. With 0 bases removed from V and 4 bases from J, the gap between germline ends came to 8 bases. Germline V gene sequence: CDR1 SGDLS, CDR2 YYNGEE. The sequenced sample was peripheral blood mononuclear cells (PBMCs), obtained at baseline. The receptor comes from a human donor with classical Hodgkin lymphoma. The chain recombines TRBV9 with TRBJ1-5; D ambiguous. Written as DNA, the CDR3 is TGTGCCAGCAGCGTAGGGGTAGGGAATCAGCCCCAGCATTTT. This gives the protein CASSVGVGNQPQHF. The entire variable domain, with the rest obtained from reference TRBV9 and TRBJ1-5, is as follows: DSGVTQTPKHLITATGQRVTLRCSPRSGDLSVYWYQQSLDQGLQFLIQYYNGEERAKGNILERFSAQQFPDLHSELNLSSLELGDSALYFCASSVGVGNQPQHFGDGTRLSIL.